This T cell receptor beta chain was found in a study of cytomegalovirus exposure and HLA in healthy donors. 13 Jbeta primers and 60 Vbeta primers were used for the PCR. Generated by immunoSEQ multiplex PCR, the TCRdb table keeps only in-frame clones and is missing some. The data show some 190,000 clones, approximately 80% seen once. Trimming removed 3 bases from V and 5 bases from J, with 17 bases in between. Looked up from germline, CDR1 is MDHEN and CDR2 is SYDVKM. This CDR3 has 16 amino acids. V gene TRBV28 combines with J gene TRBJ1-3; perhaps TRBD1 as D (6 bases). The TCR was taken from a male donor in good health and CMV-seronegative. Sequenced material: PBMCs. The DNA of the CDR3 is TGTGCCAGCAGTTTGTTTGAACAGGGAACCCGAAACACCATATATTTT. Residues: CASSLFEQGTRNTIYF.